The text below deals with one T cell receptor beta chain. The antigen this receptor binds is unknown. No base-level quality is on record; no much larger clone is a single base apart. This specimen belongs to a study of shared clonotypes between healthy human individuals (TCRdb year 2020). As for the study more broadly: Two women and three men aged 18 to 49 years were included in the cohort. For each donor, three plates each were used for CD4 naive and CD4 memory, two plates were used for CD8 naive, and one plate was used for CD8 memory. To estimate repertoire size and how much clonotype sharing occurs between individuals, the study deeply sequenced the blood TCR repertoires of several healthy adults. Different laboratories and diverse techniques were used to prepare libraries and sequence TCR repertoires, to increase sequencing depth and limit assay-specific biases. Each donor's leukapheresis produced roughly between about 0.8 and 10 billion PBMCs. Broad study findings and their caveats: Naive subsets generally had larger estimated clonotype richness than memory subsets did. About 5% of naive CD4, 3.5% of naive CD8, around 2.3% of memory CD4, and less than 0.45% of memory CD8 clonotypes were shared across a handful of donors. Higher generation probabilities were observed for clonotypes shared by all four sorted-subset donors than for non-shared clonotypes. Sampling was restricted to blood, and TCR repertoires in tissues likely differ from the TCR repertoires found in blood. Pairwise subsampling indicated that sequencing depth was expected to affect the degree of clonotype sharing among donors. Even with the large sequencing depth, rarefaction of the sorted-subset datasets indicated that sequencing was incomplete. The genetic and exposure-history diversity represented was limited by the small number of donors.

TCR CDR3 regions were amplified from genomic DNA by multiplex PCR using the deep immunoSEQ assay. Extracted genomic DNA from each cell subset was distributed evenly across all wells of several immunoSEQ 96-well plates, and each plate was treated as a replicate. Each replicate PCR for sorted subsets received roughly 0.2 ug genomic DNA, equal to about 30,000 T cell genomes. The purified libraries were quantified using a Qubit 3.0 fluorometer, sized with a Bioanalyzer 2100, and then quantified again using the KAPA Library Quantification kit. A separate single-read 150-cycle Illumina NextSeq 550 flow cell was used to sequence each immunoSEQ 96-well plate. Processing in the source paper ran as follows. Because the immunoSEQ output included only junctional sequences and no quality scores, the filtering could not be the same as the filtering used for full-length reads. To assign V/J genes and CDR3, sequences were annotated against IMGT germline references using PyIR, a Python wrapper for IgBLAST v1.9. Reads with weak V/J assignments (E-value above 1e-6), missing CDR3, stop codons, out-of-frame junctions, or ambiguous translated residues were removed. V3J clonotypes were defined as sequences sharing the same inferred V gene, J gene, and CDR3 amino acid sequence. The percentage overlap between two repertoires was calculated by dividing the number of shared unique clonotypes by the size of the smaller repertoire. Repertoire richness was assessed with RTK rarefaction, the Chao1 estimator, and Recon v2.1 estimates of unobserved clonotypes. Generation probabilities for all TCRbeta clonotypes obtained by the gDNA method from a handful of donors were computed using OLGA. The clones in this table, taken by TCRdb from immuneACCESS, are in-frame only. Not every clone is retained; where verified, under half of the shortfall comes from an unresolved V gene, and the cause of the rest is unknown. V, J and clone size were drawn from that table, and D and trimming were deduced from the DNA. Recorded for this sample are some 1 million clones; about three quarters of them occurred a single time. Roughly 1.4% of the sample comes from the top ten.

The germline V gene supplies CDR1 MDHEN and CDR2 SYDVKM. The CDR3 holds 17 amino acids from the cysteine to the phenylalanine. Only CDR3 DNA remains: 51 bases, in frame from the first base. Clipping removes 7 bases from V and 2 bases from J, with 14 as the unmatched junction base count. The donors were healthy, HIV-negative adults who had no recently reported acute infections or vaccinations. Every donor was a Caucasian adult living in Nashville, Tennessee, USA. CD4+ T cells were enriched by magnetic negative selection; naive cells were then positively selected on CD45RA, and the negative fraction formed the memory subset. Blood was collected by leukapheresis, and PBMCs were isolated by Ficoll-Histopaque density gradient centrifugation and then cryopreserved in liquid nitrogen vapor phase. Purity and quantity of every magnetically sorted T cell population were checked by analytical flow cytometry. From each sorted fraction, genomic DNA was isolated and quantified by UV absorbance on a Nanodrop 2000c.

Material for sequencing was memory CD4+ T cells sorted from blood. This sample's cell subset or site label indicates: CD45RA-negative fraction. The TCR originated in a man in his late teens or twenties in good health. The chain was built from TRBV28 and TRBJ1-2; 9 central bases correspond to TRBD1. The sequence in DNA is TGTGCCAGCACAGGAGGAGGGACAGGGATCAAAAACTATGGCTACACCTTC. It specifies CASTGGGTGIKNYGYTF.